One sample yielded the 18 T cell receptor beta chains listed below, sequenced in a study of blood T cells in healthy people across ages. A second PCR, run for about 7 to 11 cycles, used a sample-barcoded 5' primer plus a J-beta primer mix. One entry per CDR3 protein results from TCRdb running MiXCR on the 5' RACE reads. The profile shows about 1.1 million distinct CDR3 sequences, about two fifths of them singletons. Sequencing was carried out using blood. The receptors shown here come from a man in his late teens or twenties in good health.

The rearrangement joins TRBV9 to TRBJ1-4; tentatively, D is TRBD1 (5 bases). The CDR3 consists of 14 residues. Deletions cut 0 bases from V and 3 bases from J, with 6 bases between. Germline CDR1 is SGDLS and CDR2 is YYNGEE. CDR3 sequence (DNA): TGTGCCAGCAGCGTAGCAGGGTCTAATGAAAAACTGTTTTTT. As protein: CASSVAGSNEKLFF. Full variable domain (missing parts from reference TRBV9 and TRBJ1-4): DSGVTQTPKHLITATGQRVTLRCSPRSGDLSVYWYQQSLDQGLQFLIQYYNGEERAKGNILERFSAQQFPDLHSELNLSSLELGDSALYFCASSVAGSNEKLFFGSGTQLSVL.

There are a few counts of this clonotype. V is TRBV5-1 and J is TRBJ2-7; D gene unclear. The CDR3 loop spans 14 amino acids. Trimming took 5 bases from V and 3 from J, leaving 15 bases between them. From germline, CDR1 is SGHRS and CDR2 YFSETQ. Here the CDR3 reads CASRGTVENYEQYF. DNA of the CDR3: TGCGCCAGCAGGGGCACCGTCGAAAACTACGAGCAGTACTTC.

The chain joins TRBV12-3 or TRBV12-4 to TRBJ1-2; D gene uncertain. The CDR3 contains 13 residues. Trimming pared 5 bases from V and 4 bases from J, leaving 11 bases between. The CDR3 bases are TGTGCCAGCAGTCGCTCCCCCGGCTATGGCTACACCTTC. Its translation: CASSRSPGYGYTF.

The table lists this clonotype with a few counts. The V gene is TRBV7-2, the J gene TRBJ2-3; TRBD1 is a possible D gene (6 bases). Germline CDR1 is SGHTA and CDR2 is FQGNSA. CDR3 size: 17 residues. V was pared by 5 bases and J by 4 bases, with 22 bases between. This CDR3 is CASSKRYREESPDTQYF. CDR3 DNA: TGTGCCAGCAGCAAAAGGTACAGGGAAGAGTCCCCAGATACGCAGTATTTT.

This sequence joins TRBV21-1 and TRBJ2-3; TRBD1, the table's D call, was not compared with the DNA. TRBV21-1 is reported as a pseudogene. This CDR3 region has 15 residues. CDR3 sequence (DNA): TGTGCCAGCAGCAAAGGGGGGGGGAGCACAGATACGCAGTATTTT. Its translation: CASSKGGGSTDTQYF.

The chain has TRBV9 and TRBJ1-1; D gene unclear. The CDR3 covers 14 residues. Trimming shortened V by 0 bases and J by 4 bases, and 10 bases separated the two germline ends. Per germline, CDR1 SGDLS and CDR2 YYNGEE. CDR3 amino acids: CASSVEPFSTEAFF. Written as DNA, the CDR3 is TGTGCCAGCAGCGTAGAGCCGTTTTCCACTGAAGCTTTCTTT.

With respect to this clonotype: Sequence at one end of the junction differs from germline and may be a read error. V and J are TRBV4-2 and TRBJ2-3, with 8 nucleotides matching TRBD2. The germline CDR1 and CDR2 sequences are LGHNA and YNFKEQ. The CDR3 sequence is 17 residues long. CDR3 sequence (DNA): TGTGCCAGCAGCCAAGGGGATAGCGGGGTGGGCACAGATACGCGGTATTTT. It is translated as CASSQGDSGVGTDTRYF.

The J gene is TRBJ1-3, the V gene TRBV4-2; D remains ambiguous. The CDR3 contains 17 residues. Trimming shortened V by 0 bases and J by 1 base, and 13 bases separated the two germline ends. Germline CDR1 is LGHNA and CDR2 is YNFKEQ. This CDR3 is CASSQDPLGGSGNTIYF. The CDR3 DNA is TGTGCCAGCAGCCAAGATCCCCTAGGAGGATCTGGAAACACCATATATTTT.

This clonotype was recorded only once. The chain has TRBV5-6 and TRBJ2-1, with a tentative D call TRBD1 (5 bases). The CDR3 has 13 residues. With 4 bases removed from V and 7 bases from J, the gap between germline ends came to 12 bases. In germline, CDR1 is SGHDT, CDR2 YYEEEE. CDR3 sequence (DNA): TGTGCCAGCAGCGTGAACAGGCCAAATGAGCAGTTCTTC. This encodes CASSVNRPNEQFF.

V is TRBV7-6 and J is TRBJ2-3, with D maybe TRBD1 (5 bases). There are 14 residues in the CDR3. The V and J ends lost 5 bases and 4 bases respectively, with 13 bases between them. CDR1 SGHVS and CDR2 FNYEAQ come from the germline V gene. The CDR3 region has the DNA TGTGCCAGCAGCGCCCCTAGGGGTTCAGATACGCAGTATTTT. As protein: CASSAPRGSDTQYF.

This chain joins TRBV7-9 and TRBJ2-5; D is uncertain. This CDR3 comprises 12 residues. CDR1 is SEHNR and CDR2 is FQNEAQ in the germline V gene (reference sequence). V was pared by 5 bases and J by 11 bases, with 15 bases between. The CDR3 region is CASSPRSNEQYF. In nucleotides, the CDR3 is TGTGCCAGCAGCCCCCGGTCCAATGAGCAGTACTTC.

This clonotype came up a few times. This sequence joins TRBV7-2 and TRBJ2-1; 9 bases are a match to TRBD1. CDR1 SGHTA and CDR2 FQGNSA come from the germline V gene. The ends lost 3 bases at V and 7 bases at J; junction bases unmatched: 7. The CDR3 spans 15 residues. The CDR3 DNA reads as TGTGCCAGCAGCTTGGGGACAGGGTTAATGAATGAGCAGTTCTTC. Its translation: CASSLGTGLMNEQFF.

The genes are TRBV27 and TRBJ2-1; 12 bases fit TRBD1. The J call is in doubt because the DNA end fits TRBJ2-7 better. The germline V gene encodes CDR1 MNHEY and CDR2 SMNVEV (reference sequence). CDR3 length: 14 amino acids. The DNA of the CDR3 is TGTGCCAGTTCGTGGGACAGGGGGCAAAATGAGCAGTACTTC. It encodes CASSWDRGQNEQYF.

As to this clonotype: A single base separates this from a much larger clone, so it may be a read error. V gene TRBV20-1 combines with J gene TRBJ2-1; D could derive from TRBD1 or TRBD2 (5 bases each). The J call is in doubt because the DNA end fits TRBJ2-7 better. This CDR3 is 13 amino acids long. Germline loops: CDR1 DFQATT, CDR2 SNEGSKA (reference sequence). The CDR3 DNA sequence: TGCAGTGCTAGTAGGGGAGCCTACAATGAGCAGTACTTC. Its protein product is CSASRGAYNEQYF.

A single count supports this clonotype. The junction differs from germline at one of its ends, possibly a read error. The genes are TRBV6-2 or TRBV6-3 and TRBJ2-1; D is uncertain. The J call may be faulty, since TRBJ2-7 better matches the DNA end. There are 13 residues in the CDR3. Germline V CDR1 and CDR2: MNHEY, SVGEGT. CDR3 sequence: CAGSYDANYEQYF. The CDR3 DNA reads as TGTGCCGGCAGTTACGATGCGAACTACGAGCAGTACTTC.

The chain employs TRBV7-8 and TRBJ1-1; a weak D match, TRBD1 (6 bases). This CDR3 is 17 amino acids long. Germline lookup yields CDR1 SGHVS and CDR2 FQNEAQ. The V and J ends lost 1 base and 1 base respectively, with 16 bases between them. DNA for the CDR3: TGTGCCAGCAGCTTAGAGGTTTCGGGGGGCTCGAACACTGAAGCTTTCTTT. Translated, it gives CASSLEVSGGSNTEAFF.

The gene calls are TRBV6-6 and TRBJ1-1; D gene uncertain. Germline V gene sequence: CDR1 MNHNY, CDR2 SVGAGI (reference sequence). This CDR3 region has 15 residues. V lost 0 bases to trimming and J lost 7 bases, with 15 bases between them. CDR3 nucleotide sequence: TGTGCCAGCAGTTACTCGACTGGGAGTATAAGTGAAGCTTTCTTT. Amino acids: CASSYSTGSISEAFF.

Comment on this clonotype: Compared with germline, one end of the junction differs, possibly owing to a read error. V and J are TRBV6-6 and TRBJ2-2; tentatively, D is TRBD2 (7 bases). The CDR3 spans 17 residues. Germline V gene sequence: CDR1 MNHNY, CDR2 SVGAGI (reference sequence). The CDR3: CAGQPSWGGDNIGELFF. CDR3 DNA: TGTGCCGGACAGCCGAGTTGGGGGGGAGACAACATCGGGGAGCTGTTTTTT.